This TCR beta chain stems from a study of blood T cell repertoires in COVID-19 (dated by TCRdb to about 2020). In the study overall: Samples from collaborators originated in the United States, Italy and Spain and spanned both the acute and convalescent phases of COVID-19. The prospective study material was composed of cDNA or gDNA derived from T cells, B-cell-depleted T cells, or PBMCs. The dataset comprised deeply sampled blood TCRbeta repertoires from subjects exposed to, actively infected with, or recovered from COVID-19. The repertoires were made available in a free public database intended to serve as a resource for research on the immune response to SARS-CoV-2. The samples were drawn from the first 160 participants of the ongoing ImmuneRACE study and from roughly 1,300 subjects provided by 6 global collaborators. The sample metadata nearly always contained a de-identified subject ID, COVID-19 status, age in years and sex. Where HLA class I and class II types were available, the types were taken from metadata supplied by the sample provider, not from assay-based typing. General findings and caveats noted by the study authors: The quantity of clinical and demographic metadata differed by source and by participant and was supplied without curation.

Including cysteine and phenylalanine, the CDR3 has 14 amino acids. Only the CDR3 portion is preserved as DNA: 42 bases, with reading frame beginning at the first base. V has 7 bases trimmed and J has 7 bases trimmed; junction bases matching no gene number 5. Reading the germline V gene (reference sequence) gives CDR1 LNHDA and CDR2 SQIVND. The immunoSEQ Assay, a bias-controlled multiplex PCR, was used to amplify TCRbeta CDR3 regions from genomic DNA. In the original analysis: The number of nucleated cells in each sample was estimated by amplification of reference gene primers within the assay. To quantify the absolute abundance of each unique TCRbeta CDR3 rearrangement, sequence reads were collapsed and filtered. For each sample, productive Simpson clonality was calculated as the square root of Simpson's diversity index over productive rearrangements. Entries here come from immuneACCESS through TCRdb and include only in-frame sequences with V and J called. Some clones fail to appear in such tables; in the studies checked, an unresolved V gene covers under half of the shortfall, and the cause of the remainder is unknown. V and J calls and clone size are copied from that table; D and trimming were computed from the DNA. Recorded for this sample are 390,000 or so clones; about 86% of them occurred a single time. The biggest ten clones account for roughly 10% of the sample.

Participants in the prospective study were aged roughly 18 to 100 years, lived in 20 to 25 United States geographic areas, and enrolled through a virtual design. Cohort assignment in the prospective study relied on participant-reported clinical history from a screening survey and a study questionnaire. For ImmuneRACE Cohort 3, a participant was defined as recovered based on two consecutive negative NP/OP PCR tests, clearance by a healthcare professional, or resolution of symptoms. Mobile phlebotomists in the prospective study collected whole blood, serum and a nasopharyngeal or oropharyngeal swab from every participant. Additional blood draws and questionnaires over an approximately 2-month period could optionally be provided by prospective study participants. Blood samples from the prospective study were shipped frozen or at room temperature prior to DNA extraction. This clone was seen just once. Its antigen has not been determined. Within one base of it there is no much larger clone, and no base qualities were kept.

The sequencing sample was made of PBMCs or T cells enriched from blood (not recorded which). The clonotype comes from a woman between 45 and 65 years old who had recovered from COVID-19. The chain was built from TRBV19 and TRBJ1-6, and 9 junction bases match TRBD1. The CDR3 protein is CASKDRGWNSPLHF. The DNA sequence is given as TGTGCCAGTAAGGACAGGGGTTGGAATTCACCCCTCCACTTT.